The rows below give T cell receptor beta chains drawn from one sample of a study of T cell responses to AZD1222 COVID-19 vaccine. The repertoire was sequenced with immunoSEQ multiplex PCR; TCRdb's copy has only in-frame clones and lacks some. There are 98,000 or so clones in the sample; over 75% occur only once, and under 20% lies in the top ten. The sample consisted of peripheral blood, taken on day 0 of AZD1222 vaccination. The source of these receptors is an adult in good health. The CDR3 runs from the conserved cysteine through the conserved F or W. The order of the fields is D gene, J gene, V gene, clone size, CDR3 DNA, CDR3 protein. D genes are given only for firm matches. Some rows mark clone size as missing; the rest say once, few, many or name a class of expanded clone.

d_call: TRBD1; j_call: TRBJ1-5; v_call: TRBV24-1; clone_size: .; cdr3_nt: TGTGCCACCAGACCGACAGGGTTAAGCAATCAGCCCCAGCATTTT; cdr3_aa: CATRPTGLSNQPQHF
d_call: .; j_call: TRBJ1-5; v_call: TRBV5-6; clone_size: few; cdr3_nt: TGTGCCAGCAGCTTGAGGGTTGCGCAGAATCAGCCCCAGCATTTT; cdr3_aa: CASSLRVAQNQPQHF
d_call: .; j_call: TRBJ1-4; v_call: TRBV7-3; clone_size: .; cdr3_nt: TGTGCCAGCAGCCTCAACAGGGTTAATGAAAAACTGTTTTTT; cdr3_aa: CASSLNRVNEKLFF
d_call: TRBD2; j_call: TRBJ2-5; v_call: TRBV9; clone_size: .; cdr3_nt: TGTGCCAGCAGCGTAGGAGGGACTAGCGGGGGGGCCGCGGATGTGACCCAGTACTTC; cdr3_aa: CASSVGGTSGGAADVTQYF
d_call: TRBD1; j_call: TRBJ2-5; v_call: TRBV7-6; clone_size: once; cdr3_nt: TGTGCCAGCAGCTTACCCCCCAGGGGGCCAGAGACCCAGTACTTC; cdr3_aa: CASSLPPRGPETQYF
d_call: .; j_call: TRBJ2-7; v_call: TRBV4-1; clone_size: .; cdr3_nt: TGCGCCAGCAGCCCACGGGGGATCTACGAGCAGTACTTC; cdr3_aa: CASSPRGIYEQYF
d_call: .; j_call: TRBJ2-7; v_call: TRBV2; clone_size: .; cdr3_nt: TGTGCCAGCAGGACGTACCAAGAGGAGCAGTACTTC; cdr3_aa: CASRTYQEEQYF
d_call: .; j_call: TRBJ1-1; v_call: TRBV7-9; clone_size: .; cdr3_nt: TGTGCCAGCAGCTTAGAATCTGTCAGGGCGGCCTCAGCTTTCTTT; cdr3_aa: CASSLESVRAASAFF
d_call: .; j_call: TRBJ1-2; v_call: TRBV2; clone_size: .; cdr3_nt: TGTGCCAGCAGTCCGGGGGCGCGTGGCTATGGCTACACCTTC; cdr3_aa: CASSPGARGYGYTF
d_call: TRBD1; j_call: TRBJ1-5; v_call: TRBV27; clone_size: .; cdr3_nt: TGTGCCAGCAGCTCGGGCAGGGGGCAACAGCCCCAGCATTTT; cdr3_aa: CASSSGRGQQPQHF
d_call: .; j_call: TRBJ2-4; v_call: TRBV7-8; clone_size: .; cdr3_nt: TGTGCCAGCAGCTTAACGGTAGCCAAAAACATTCAGTACTTC; cdr3_aa: CASSLTVAKNIQYF
d_call: TRBD1; j_call: TRBJ2-3; v_call: TRBV19; clone_size: once; cdr3_nt: TGTGCCAGTAGTATAAAGGGACAGTACACAGATACGCAGTATTTT; cdr3_aa: CASSIKGQYTDTQYF
d_call: TRBD1; j_call: TRBJ1-5; v_call: TRBV19; clone_size: .; cdr3_nt: TGTGCCAGTAGTGGGGGGACAGCACCAAATCAGCCCCAGCATTTT; cdr3_aa: CASSGGTAPNQPQHF
d_call: .; j_call: TRBJ2-1; v_call: TRBV14; clone_size: once; cdr3_nt: TGTGCCAGCAGCCAAGGCACTTACAATGAGCAGTTCTTC; cdr3_aa: CASSQGTYNEQFF
d_call: .; j_call: TRBJ1-4; v_call: TRBV7-8; clone_size: .; cdr3_nt: TGTGCCAGCAGCACGACTGGGGGCAGAGGTAGACGTGAAAAACTGTTTTTT; cdr3_aa: CASSTTGGRGRREKLFF
d_call: .; j_call: TRBJ1-6; v_call: TRBV5-1; clone_size: .; cdr3_nt: TGCGCCAGCAGCCACACACCGGACAATTCAGTTTCACCCCTCCACTTT; cdr3_aa: CASSHTPDNSVSPLHF
d_call: .; j_call: TRBJ1-1; v_call: TRBV7-8; clone_size: .; cdr3_nt: TGTGCCAGCAGCTTATCAGGGACTTATTCAAACACTGAAGCTTTCTTT; cdr3_aa: CASSLSGTYSNTEAFF